The 15 T cell receptor beta chains listed next were all sequenced from one sample in a study of T cells in Graves' hyperthyroidism and ophthalmopathy. The source material, RNA transcripts, was used to amplify TCR beta CDR3 regions. The HTBI primer set was used in a first-round RT-PCR of the TCR CDR3. TCRdb itself ran the multiplex PCR reads through MiXCR, one entry per CDR3 protein. Of over 550,000 distinct CDR3 sequences listed, roughly a sixth were seen once; the top ten hold 18%. Sequencing input: blood. These TCRs come from a woman aged 18-35 years with Graves' hyperthyroidism.

This clonotype was counted only a few times. The CDR3 coding sequence is TGTGCCCAGAGGACGAACACCGGGGAGCTGTTTTTT. Translated: CAQRTNTGELFF. This rearrangement joins TRBV12-3 or TRBV12-4 to TRBJ2-2, with D unclear. The CDR3 extends over 12 amino acids. With 11 bases removed from V and 0 bases from J, the gap between germline ends came to 7 bases.

The gene calls are TRBV6-1 and TRBJ1-6; TRBD1 is a possible D gene (6 bases). Germline-derived CDR1 and CDR2 are MNHNS and SASEGT. With 5 bases removed from V and 8 bases from J, the gap between germline ends came to 16 bases. The length of the CDR3 is 15 residues. The CDR3 sequence is CASSRNLGADSPLHF. CDR3 bases: TGTGCCAGCAGTCGCAACTTGGGGGCGGATTCACCCCTCCACTTT.

This clonotype was detected a few times. The rearrangement joins TRBV7-9 to TRBJ2-1; 9 bases line up with TRBD2. The V and J ends lost 8 bases and 9 bases, in that order; junction bases with no gene match: 8. CDR3 length equals 13 residues. The V gene's germline CDR1 is SEHNR and CDR2 FQNEAQ (reference sequence). The CDR3 region has the DNA TGTGCCAGCCGCGGGGGGGCCTCCGTTGAGCAGTTCTTC. Its translation is CASRGGASVEQFF. Using reference TRBV7-9 and TRBJ2-1 for the parts outside the CDR3, the full variable domain is DTGVSQNPRHKITKRGQNVTFRCDPISEHNRLYWYRQTLGQGPEFLTYFQNEAQLEKSRLLSDRFSAERPKGSFSTLEIQRTEQGDSAMYLCASRGGASVEQFFGPGTRLTVL.

The rearrangement links TRBV6-2 or TRBV6-3 to TRBJ2-7, with D uncertain. Per germline, CDR1 MNHEY and CDR2 SVGEGT. V lost 8 bases and J lost 4, with 12 bases in between. The CDR3 sequence is 12 residues long. CDR3 amino acids: CASLFSGYEQYF. The CDR3 region has the DNA TGTGCCAGCCTATTTTCCGGGTACGAGCAGTACTTC.

As concerns this clonotype: A read error may be the cause here, since a much bigger clone is one base away. The chain recombines TRBV30 with TRBJ1-1; 7 bases fit TRBD1. Germline V lookup: CDR1 GTSNPN, CDR2 SVGIG (reference sequence). The CDR3 has 14 residues. V shed 4 bases, J shed 3 bases, and the junction held 8 bases outside the gene matches. Written as DNA, the CDR3 is TGTGCCTGGATCAGGACAGGAAGGGACACTGAAGCTTTCTTT. Its protein product is CAWIRTGRDTEAFF.

The V and J genes are TRBV4-1 and TRBJ2-2, with D possibly called TRBD1 or TRBD2 (5 bases each). The CDR3 runs 16 residues. The germline CDR1 and CDR2 sequences are MGHRA and YSYEKL. V was cut by 2 bases and J by 4 bases, with 14 bases left in between. The CDR3 sequence: CASSQYPGPVTGELFF. The CDR3 nucleotides read TGCGCCAGCAGCCAATATCCGGGACCCGTCACCGGGGAGCTGTTTTTT.

This clonotype appeared many times. The chain employs TRBV7-6 and TRBJ2-5, with 7 bases identical to TRBD1. J was trimmed by 0 bases and V by 4 bases; bases with no gene match: 5. Germline-derived CDR1 and CDR2 are SGHVS and FNYEAQ. The CDR3 extends over 15 amino acids. This chain's CDR3 is CASSWTGEYQETQYF. CDR3 sequence (DNA): TGTGCCAGCAGCTGGACAGGAGAATACCAAGAGACCCAGTACTTC.

This chain joins TRBV11-2 and TRBJ2-1, with 12 positions matching TRBD1. The CDR3 runs 20 residues. Germline values: CDR1 SGHAT, CDR2 FQNNGV. V gave up 2 bases and J gave up 6 bases; unmatched junction bases: 17. As DNA, the CDR3 is TGTGCCAGCAGCTTACCACCGGGACAGGGGGCCCTCCTCGGGGTCAATGAGCAGTTCTTC. Protein: CASSLPPGQGALLGVNEQFF.

The chain links TRBV7-2 to TRBJ2-1; TRBD2 aligns across 11 bases. The V segment lost 3 bases and the J segment 1 base; nucleotides outside the gene matches: 2. The CDR3 runs to 16 residues. Germline V gene data show CDR1 as SGHTA and CDR2 as FQGNSA. CDR3 bases: TGTGCCAGCAGCTTTAGCGGGGGGGCTTCCTACAATGAGCAGTTCTTC. Protein: CASSFSGGASYNEQFF. The variable domain in full, completed from reference TRBV7-2 and TRBJ2-1, reads GAGVSQSPSNKVTEKGKDVELRCDPISGHTALYWYRQSLGQGLEFLIYFQGNSAPDKSGLPSDRFSAERTGGSVSTLTIQRTQQEDSAVYLCASSFSGGASYNEQFFGPGTRLTVL.

This clonotype appeared many times. The rearrangement links TRBV5-8 to TRBJ1-5, with 7 bases aligning to TRBD1. The CDR3 extends over 16 amino acids. CDR1 and CDR2 from the germline V gene are SGHTS and YDEGEE. V shed 3 bases, J shed 3 bases, and the junction held 9 bases outside the gene matches. The DNA for the CDR3 is TGTGCCAGCAGCTACTCTGGGACAGCTCCCAATCAGCCCCAGCATTTT. It is translated as CASSYSGTAPNQPQHF.

The chain links TRBV10-1 to TRBJ2-2, with 7 positions matching TRBD2. The V gene's germline CDR1 is WNHNN and CDR2 SYGVQD (reference sequence). After removal of 7 bases from V and 5 bases from J, the junction contained 7 bases not matched to a gene. The CDR3 totals 14 residues. CDR3 protein: CASMLRGDTGELFF. The CDR3 DNA sequence: TGCGCCAGCATGCTACGGGGGGATACCGGGGAGCTGTTTTTT.

This rearrangement joins TRBV12-3 or TRBV12-4 to TRBJ2-5, with D possibly matching TRBD1 (6 bases). The CDR3 loop spans 15 amino acids. Trimming removed 5 bases from V and 5 bases from J, with 18 bases in between. The DNA for the CDR3 is TGTGCCAGCAGTACGACTACGGGACACCGGGAGACCCAGTACTTC. Residues: CASSTTTGHRETQYF.

As regards this clonotype: A read error may explain this, as a much larger clone is one base away. CDR3 coding DNA: TGCAGCGCCGCTAGACAGGGGAGCGTCCACGAGCAGTACTTC. It specifies CSAARQGSVHEQYF. This chain uses TRBV29-1 with TRBJ2-7; 8 bases are a match to TRBD1. The CDR3 spans 14 residues. The V gene end was trimmed by 7 bases and the J gene end by 5 bases; junction bases not matched to a gene: 13. Germline V lookup: CDR1 SQVTM, CDR2 ANQGSEA.

This clonotype was seen a few times. The chain employs TRBV2 and TRBJ2-6; 7 positions agree with TRBD2. Germline CDR1 is SNHLY and CDR2 is FYNNEI. V lost 7 bases to trimming and J lost 1 base; unmatched junction nucleotides: 7. The CDR3 is 16 residues long. The CDR3 loop reads CASTREVVSGANVLTF. DNA for the CDR3: TGTGCCAGCACACGGGAGGTGGTTTCTGGGGCCAACGTCCTGACTTTC.

The chain combines TRBV28 with TRBJ2-1; 13 bases map to TRBD2. Unmatched junction bases numbered 6, after V lost 3 bases and J lost 7 bases. Germline V gene data show CDR1 as MDHEN and CDR2 as SYDVKM. The CDR3 is made up of 16 amino acids. CDR3 in amino acids: CASSLWTSGSGNEQFF. CDR3 DNA sequence: TGTGCCAGCAGTTTGTGGACTAGCGGGAGTGGAAATGAGCAGTTCTTC.